A selection of T cell receptor beta chains follows, all from one sample in a study of shared clonotypes between healthy human individuals. Clones were read by immunoSEQ multiplex PCR, and TCRdb kept only the in-frame ones, dropping some. Here the sample spans roughly 810,000 clones, 90% to 98% being singletons. Material: naive CD8+ T cells sorted from blood. These receptors all stem from a man under 40 in good health. The CDR3 runs from the conserved cysteine through the conserved F or W. D genes are given only for firm matches. Size is omitted from some rows. Given values are once, few, many or a class for expanded clones.

TGTGCCAGCAGCTCAAATACCTTAGGCCAGCAGTACTTC | CASSSNTLGQQYF | NA | TRBJ2-7 | NA | TRBV7-2
TGTGCCAGCAGCTCGGGACACCTTGGGGAAAAACTGTTTTTT | CASSSGHLGEKLFF | NA | TRBJ1-4 | NA | TRBV27
TGTGCCAGCAGCCCCCGGGACTTCCAATACGGTTTGTACGAGCAGTACTTC | CASSPRDFQYGLYEQYF | NA | TRBJ2-7 | NA | TRBV7-9
TGTGCCAGCAGCGTAGAAAGCGGGAGGGGACGGGCCACAGATACGCAGTATTTT | CASSVESGRGRATDTQYF | NA | TRBJ2-3 | TRBD2 | TRBV9
TGTGCCAGCAGTGCAGCCCACAGCAGCCCCCAGCATTTT | CASSAAHSSPQHF | NA | TRBJ1-5 | NA | TRBV2
TGTGCCAGCAGGGATTTTGGGGCGCAGCCCCAGCATTTT | CASRDFGAQPQHF | NA | TRBJ1-5 | NA | TRBV28
TGCAGCGTTGTCGGGACAAACTCCTACAATGAGCAGTTCTTC | CSVVGTNSYNEQFF | NA | TRBJ2-1 | NA | TRBV29-1
TGTGCCAGCAGCCGTAGGGCGGACACCATATATTTT | CASSRRADTIYF | NA | TRBJ1-3 | NA | TRBV13
TGTGCCAGCAGTGAAGCGCGGGGACTATACAATGAGCAGTTCTTC | CASSEARGLYNEQFF | NA | TRBJ2-1 | TRBD2 | TRBV6-1
TGTGCCAGCAGCAAGGGTGGAGCGGGACCGGACGAGCAGTACTTC | CASSKGGAGPDEQYF | NA | TRBJ2-7 | NA | TRBV21-1
TGTGCCAGCAGCGCTGGGGCCAACGTCCTGACTTTC | CASSAGANVLTF | NA | TRBJ2-6 | NA | TRBV7-9
TGTGCCAGTAGTATTCCAGGAGCCTACGAGCAGTACTTC | CASSIPGAYEQYF | NA | TRBJ2-7 | NA | TRBV19
TGTGCCAGCAGCCCTCCTAGGACTAGCGGGAGGGTAGATACGCAGTATTTT | CASSPPRTSGRVDTQYF | NA | TRBJ2-3 | TRBD2 | TRBV9
TGTGCCAGCAGTTTATCGCTAGCGGGAGGGGAAGAGACCCAGTACTTC | CASSLSLAGGEETQYF | NA | TRBJ2-5 | TRBD2 | TRBV28
TGCGCCAGCAGCCAAGGATCCTCAGGGGCCAACGTCCTGACTTTC | CASSQGSSGANVLTF | NA | TRBJ2-6 | NA | TRBV4-3
TGCGCCAGCAGCCCTTTATTTTTGGTTAACGATGAGCAGTTCTTC | CASSPLFLVNDEQFF | NA | TRBJ2-1 | NA | TRBV4-1
TGTGCCAGCAGTTCGGGACAGGCCGGCCGGGAGCAGTACTTC | CASSSGQAGREQYF | once | TRBJ2-7 | TRBD1 | TRBV27
TGTGCCAGCAGCGCCGGGAGATCCACTGAAGCTTTCTTT | CASSAGRSTEAFF | NA | TRBJ1-1 | NA | TRBV9
TGTGCCAGCAGCTCCCTGAGGTCGGCAGGGGTCACCTACGAGCAGTACTTC | CASSSLRSAGVTYEQYF | NA | TRBJ2-7 | NA | TRBV7-8
TGTGCCAGCAGTTTATCTAGCGGAACCTACGAGCAGTACTTC | CASSLSSGTYEQYF | NA | TRBJ2-7 | TRBD2 | TRBV28
TGTGCCAGCAGCCCCTCCGGGAATGAGCAGTTCTTC | CASSPSGNEQFF | NA | TRBJ2-1 | NA | TRBV9
TGTGCCAGCAGCTTAATCCATACGGGACAGGGGAACACTGAAGCTTTCTTT | CASSLIHTGQGNTEAFF | NA | TRBJ1-1 | TRBD1 | TRBV7-3
TGTGCCAGCAGCGTTGGTCTGGCTAGCGGGCGGTACGAGCAGTACTTC | CASSVGLASGRYEQYF | NA | TRBJ2-7 | TRBD2 | TRBV9
TGTGCCAGCAGCTTAGAGGGCAGCCTCTCCTACGAGCAGTACTTC | CASSLEGSLSYEQYF | NA | TRBJ2-7 | NA | TRBV7-2
TGTGCCAGCCCGCTTAGGGCGACCGGGGAGCTGTTTTTT | CASPLRATGELFF | NA | TRBJ2-2 | NA | TRBV11-2
TGTGCCAGCAGCAAAGGGACTCACTACGAGCAGTACTTC | CASSKGTHYEQYF | NA | TRBJ2-7 | NA | TRBV27
TGTGCCAGCTCCCCCCGGGACAGTAGCAATCAGCCCCAGCATTTT | CASSPRDSSNQPQHF | once | TRBJ1-5 | TRBD1 | TRBV18
TGTGCCAGCAGTTTTTCGGGGCCCTCCTACGAGCAGTACTTC | CASSFSGPSYEQYF | NA | TRBJ2-7 | NA | TRBV27
TGTGCCTGGAGTCCCGGGACAGGGGGTCACACCGGGGAGCTGTTTTTT | CAWSPGTGGHTGELFF | NA | TRBJ2-2 | TRBD1 | TRBV30
TGTGCCAGCAGCACTGGGACAGGGGAGGCAGATACGCAGTATTTT | CASSTGTGEADTQYF | NA | TRBJ2-3 | NA | TRBV21-1
TGTGCCAGCAGTTTAACGCTTGGAGCTCAGCCCCAGCATTTT | CASSLTLGAQPQHF | NA | TRBJ1-5 | NA | TRBV27
TGTGCCTGGAAACCACCGGTCGCAGAGAACACTGAAGCTTTCTTT | CAWKPPVAENTEAFF | NA | TRBJ1-1 | NA | TRBV30
TGTGCCAGCAGCTTTACCGGGCCGCCCTACGAGCAGTACTTC | CASSFTGPPYEQYF | NA | TRBJ2-7 | NA | TRBV7-2
TGTGCCAGCAGGCGAACAGGGGACTACGAGCAGTACTTC | CASRRTGDYEQYF | NA | TRBJ2-7 | TRBD1 | TRBV14
TGTGCCAGCAGCTGGGGACAGAGTGAGCAGTTCTTC | CASSWGQSEQFF | NA | TRBJ2-1 | TRBD1 | TRBV5-4
TGTGCCAGCAGCCCGGGGACCGCCTATCAGCAGTACTTC | CASSPGTAYQQYF | NA | TRBJ2-7 | NA | TRBV11-3
TGTGCCAGCAGCTCTTGGGCTAGCGGGATCGGGTACGAGCAGTACTTC | CASSSWASGIGYEQYF | NA | TRBJ2-7 | TRBD2 | TRBV7-2
TGTGCCAGCGACAGGGATCGTGGCACCGGGGAGCTGTTTTTT | CASDRDRGTGELFF | once | TRBJ2-2 | TRBD1 | TRBV2
TGTGCCAGCAGTTTAAACGGACTAGCGGGTTACGAGCAGTACTTC | CASSLNGLAGYEQYF | NA | TRBJ2-7 | TRBD2 | TRBV27
TGCAGCGTTGATCTAGCGGGGTCCTACGAGCAGTACTTC | CSVDLAGSYEQYF | NA | TRBJ2-7 | TRBD2 | TRBV29-1
TGCAGCGTTACCCGATCGCGACTAGCGGAAGAGACCCAGTACTTC | CSVTRSRLAEETQYF | NA | TRBJ2-5 | TRBD2 | TRBV29-1
TGCGCCAGCAGCTCGGACCAAAAGTCCGGGCTGTTTTTT | CASSSDQKSGLFF | once | TRBJ2-2 | NA | TRBV5-1
TGTGCTAGCAGCTTAAGTGCGGGAAGGGACAATGAGCAGTTCTTC | CASSLSAGRDNEQFF | NA | TRBJ2-1 | NA | TRBV7-7
TGTGCCAGCAGCCCCGGACTCAACGACCCATTAGAGACCCAGTACTTC | CASSPGLNDPLETQYF | NA | TRBJ2-5 | NA | TRBV11-3
TGCGCCAGCAGCCAAGTTCCGGTCAATGAGCAGTTCTTC | CASSQVPVNEQFF | NA | TRBJ2-1 | NA | TRBV4-1